Listed below are T cell receptor beta chains from one sample, sequenced in a study of T cells in Graves' hyperthyroidism and ophthalmopathy. TCRdb re-derived calls from the multiplex PCR reads in MiXCR, one entry per CDR3 protein. The sample shows about 360,000 distinct CDR3 sequences, around a quarter of them seen only once. Sequenced input: blood. These receptors originate from a man in his fifties or sixties with Graves' hyperthyroidism. CDR3s include the opening cysteine and the closing phenylalanine or tryptophan. The order of the fields is CDR3 protein, CDR3 DNA, V gene, J gene, clone size, D gene. The D gene is left open where the match is weak. Size values are once, few and many counts, or a class for expanded clones, and some rows have none.

CDR3: CASSLRARGGTITQYF
DNA: .
V: TRBV11-3
J: TRBJ2-3
size: .
D: .

CDR3: CASSLLAALSYEQYF
DNA: TGTGCCAGCAGTTTACTAGCGGCCCTTTCCTACGAGCAGTACTTC
V: TRBV12-3/TRBV12-4
J: TRBJ2-7
size: .
D: TRBD2

CDR3: CASSLGLAGIYGELFF
DNA: TGTGCCAGCAGCCTAGGACTAGCGGGAATTTACGGGGAGCTGTTTTTT
V: TRBV7-2
J: TRBJ2-2
size: .
D: TRBD2

CDR3: CSARTSGVNNEQFF
DNA: TGCAGTGCAAGAACTAGCGGAGTTAACAATGAGCAGTTCTTC
V: TRBV20-1
J: TRBJ2-1
size: large
D: TRBD2

CDR3: CSARRLAGVSYNEQFF
DNA: TGCAGTGCTAGGCGCTTAGCGGGAGTCTCCTACAATGAGCAGTTCTTC
V: TRBV20-1
J: TRBJ2-1
size: few
D: TRBD2

CDR3: CASLPRDRGETQYF
DNA: TGTGCCAGCCTCCCCCGGGACAGGGGGGAGACCCAGTACTTC
V: TRBV7-9
J: TRBJ2-5
size: .
D: TRBD1

CDR3: CASSLGGNYEQYF
DNA: TGTGCCAGCAGCTTAGGGGGGAACTACGAGCAGTACTTC
V: TRBV11-2
J: TRBJ2-7
size: many
D: .

CDR3: CASSPVSGRRWDEQYF
DNA: TGTGCCAGCAGCCCAGTTAGCGGGCGGAGGTGGGACGAGCAGTACTTC
V: TRBV11-2
J: TRBJ2-7
size: many
D: TRBD2

CDR3: CASSLAQGHVGELFF
DNA: TGTGCCAGCAGCTTAGCTCAGGGGCATGTCGGGGAGCTGTTTTTT
V: TRBV11-2
J: TRBJ2-2
size: few
D: .

CDR3: CASSAQRQFGYTF
DNA: TGTGCCAGCAGCGCCCAGAGGCAGTTCGGCTACACCTTC
V: TRBV6-1
J: TRBJ1-2
size: few
D: .

CDR3: CASSDSGKNIQYF
DNA: TGTGCCAGCAGTGATTCGGGAAAAAACATTCAGTACTTC
V: TRBV6-1
J: TRBJ2-4
size: few
D: .

CDR3: CASNGRATDTQYF
DNA: TGTGCCAGCAACGGGCGGGCCACAGATACGCAGTATTTT
V: TRBV12-3/TRBV12-4
J: TRBJ2-3
size: .
D: .

CDR3: CASSLRVQSENEQFF
DNA: TGTGCCAGCAGCCTAAGAGTACAGAGTGAAAATGAGCAGTTCTTC
V: TRBV11-3
J: TRBJ2-1
size: once
D: .

CDR3: CASSEAFGGAYNEQFF
DNA: TGTGCCAGCAGTGAAGCCTTCGGGGGCGCTTACAATGAGCAGTTCTTC
V: TRBV6-1
J: TRBJ2-1
size: .
D: .

CDR3: CASSPGGRGLQETQYF
DNA: TGCGCCAGCAGCCCAGGGGGTAGGGGCCTCCAAGAGACCCAGTACTTC
V: TRBV5-1
J: TRBJ2-5
size: few
D: TRBD1

CDR3: CASSVDSLYGYTF
DNA: TGCGCCAGCAGCGTGGACAGCCTCTATGGCTACACCTTC
V: TRBV5-1
J: TRBJ1-2
size: many
D: .

CDR3: CASSLGAANSPLHF
DNA: TGCGCCAGCAGCTTGGGGGCAGCAAATTCACCCCTCCACTTT
V: TRBV5-1
J: TRBJ1-6
size: .
D: .

CDR3: CAPYCSSGTPGLGGPQHF
DNA: TGTGCCCCCTACTGTTCGTCCGGGACTCCCGGATTGGGGGGGCCCCAGCATTTT
V: TRBV10-3
J: TRBJ1-5
size: few
D: .

CDR3: CASSYPGAVVQYF
DNA: TGTGCCAGCAGCTACCCCGGAGCGGTGGTGCAGTACTTC
V: TRBV7-2
J: TRBJ2-7
size: .
D: .

CDR3: CSASGGDEAFF
DNA: TGCAGTGCTAGTGGGGGAGATGAAGCTTTCTTT
V: TRBV20-1
J: TRBJ1-1
size: many
D: .

CDR3: CASSGGEKLFF
DNA: TGTGCCAGCTCAGGGGGAGAAAAACTGTTTTTT
V: TRBV18
J: TRBJ1-4
size: many
D: .

CDR3: CASSQSLAGPEQFF
DNA: TGTGCCAGCAGCCAAAGTCTAGCGGGGCCTGAGCAGTTCTTC
V: TRBV3-1
J: TRBJ2-1
size: .
D: TRBD2

CDR3: CASSLWDSEAFF
DNA: TGCGCCAGCAGCTTGTGGGACAGCGAAGCTTTCTTT
V: TRBV5-1
J: TRBJ1-1
size: .
D: TRBD1

CDR3: CASSSWREGSYNEQFF
DNA: TGTGCCAGCAGTTCTTGGCGGGAGGGCTCCTACAATGAGCAGTTCTTC
V: TRBV27
J: TRBJ2-1
size: .
D: TRBD2

CDR3: CASSQALNEQYF
DNA: TGTGCCAGCAGCCAAGCACTAAACGAGCAGTACTTC
V: TRBV3-1
J: TRBJ2-7
size: .
D: .

CDR3: CASRPGQGDGYTF
DNA: TGTGCCAGCAGGCCCGGACAGGGGGACGGCTACACCTTC
V: TRBV6-1
J: TRBJ1-2
size: .
D: TRBD1

CDR3: CASSLPSTGKGSGANVLTF
DNA: TGTGCCAGCAGCTTACCTTCGACAGGCAAAGGCTCTGGGGCCAACGTCCTGACTTTC
V: TRBV7-9
J: TRBJ2-6
size: few
D: .

CDR3: CASSDTSGNQETQYF
DNA: TGTGCCAGCAGTGATACTAGCGGGAATCAAGAGACCCAGTACTTC
V: TRBV25-1
J: TRBJ2-5
size: .
D: TRBD2

CDR3: CSAREGLTYEQHF
DNA: TGCAGTGCTAGAGAGGGCTTAACCTACGAGCAGCACTTC
V: TRBV20-1
J: TRBJ2-7
size: once
D: .

CDR3: CASGRNEQFF
DNA: TGTGCCAGCGGGAGGAATGAGCAGTTCTTC
V: TRBV6-2/TRBV6-3
J: TRBJ2-1
size: once
D: .

CDR3: CATSGEGAGAWEDTQYF
DNA: TGTGCCACCAGTGGTGAGGGGGCGGGAGCGTGGGAAGATACGCAGTATTTT
V: TRBV24-1
J: TRBJ2-3
size: once
D: .

CDR3: CASSADGADKFF
DNA: TGCGCCAGCAGCGCGGATGGGGCAGATAAGTTCTTC
V: TRBV5-1
J: TRBJ2-1
size: .
D: .

CDR3: CASSGQIQETQYF
DNA: TGTGCCAGCTCAGGACAAATCCAAGAGACCCAGTACTTC
V: TRBV18
J: TRBJ2-5
size: many
D: .

CDR3: CASKSGRGAGYEQYF
DNA: TGTGCCAGCAAGTCTGGGCGGGGGGCGGGCTACGAGCAGTACTTC
V: TRBV6-1
J: TRBJ2-7
size: .
D: TRBD2

CDR3: CASAPGHPRYNEQFF
DNA: TGTGCCAGCGCGCCAGGTCACCCCCGCTACAATGAGCAGTTCTTC
V: TRBV18
J: TRBJ2-1
size: few
D: .

CDR3: CASSSKVSYEQYF
DNA: TGCGCCAGCAGCTCGAAGGTGTCCTACGAGCAGTACTTC
V: TRBV5-1
J: TRBJ2-7
size: .
D: .

CDR3: CAIRGREDGYTF
DNA: TGTGCCATCAGGGGCAGGGAGGATGGCTACACCTTC
V: TRBV10-3
J: TRBJ1-2
size: few
D: .

CDR3: CAWSERDTQYF
DNA: TGTGCCTGGAGTGAACGAGATACGCAGTATTTT
V: TRBV30
J: TRBJ2-3
size: .
D: .

CDR3: CASSLRTSGYEQYF
DNA: TGTGCCAGCAGCCTCAGGACTAGCGGCTACGAGCAGTACTTC
V: TRBV27
J: TRBJ2-7
size: many
D: TRBD2

CDR3: CASSGSQQGWDIQYF
DNA: TGTGCCAGCAGTGGTTCGCAGCAGGGCTGGGACATTCAGTACTTC
V: TRBV2
J: TRBJ2-4
size: few
D: .

CDR3: CASSSVGVSYEQYF
DNA: TGTGCCAGCAGTTCGGTGGGGGTCTCCTACGAGCAGTACTTC
V: TRBV28
J: TRBJ2-7
size: .
D: .

CDR3: CASSLNREETQYF
DNA: TGTGCCAGCAGCTTAAACAGGGAGGAGACCCAGTACTTC
V: TRBV7-3
J: TRBJ2-5
size: many
D: .

CDR3: CASSINNQPQHF
DNA: TGTGCCAGTAGCATCAACAATCAGCCCCAGCATTTT
V: TRBV19
J: TRBJ1-5
size: few
D: .

CDR3: CSVLLARGLSPLNTGELFF
DNA: TGCAGCGTTCTCCTTGCGCGGGGCCTTTCCCCTCTGAACACCGGGGAGCTGTTTTTT
V: TRBV29-1
J: TRBJ2-2
size: .
D: .

CDR3: CASSLVLQDTEAFF
DNA: TGTGCCAGCAGCTTAGTCTTACAGGACACTGAAGCTTTCTTT
V: TRBV7-9
J: TRBJ1-1
size: many
D: .

CDR3: CASSPLAESGGSEQFF
DNA: TGTGCCAGCAGCCCACTAGCGGAGTCGGGGGGAAGTGAGCAGTTCTTC
V: TRBV11-2
J: TRBJ2-1
size: .
D: TRBD2

CDR3: CAISEGQGSLEQYF
DNA: TGTGCCATCAGTGAGGGACAGGGTAGTCTCGAGCAGTACTTC
V: TRBV10-3
J: TRBJ2-7
size: few
D: TRBD1

CDR3: CSAQRDGRGEQFF
DNA: TGCAGTGCTCAGCGGGACGGGAGGGGAGAGCAGTTCTTC
V: TRBV20-1
J: TRBJ2-1
size: .
D: TRBD2

CDR3: CASSTARGQTQYF
DNA: TGTGCCAGCAGCACTGCCAGAGGCCAGACCCAGTACTTC
V: TRBV7-9
J: TRBJ2-5
size: many
D: .

CDR3: CASTVTGGGAEAFF
DNA: TGTGCCAGCACCGTAACAGGGGGGGGGGCTGAAGCTTTCTTT
V: TRBV2
J: TRBJ1-1
size: few
D: TRBD1

CDR3: CATKGLAEAREYF
DNA: TGTGCCACCAAAGGACTAGCGGAGGCGCGGGAGTACTTC
V: TRBV10-3
J: TRBJ2-5
size: .
D: TRBD2

CDR3: CASGGGGSNQPQHF
DNA: TGTGCCAGTGGGGGAGGGGGGAGCAATCAGCCCCAGCATTTT
V: TRBV12-3/TRBV12-4
J: TRBJ1-5
size: .
D: .

CDR3: CSANRGDRGYEQYF
DNA: TGCAGTGCCAATAGGGGGGACAGGGGATACGAGCAGTACTTC
V: TRBV20-1
J: TRBJ2-7
size: .
D: TRBD1

CDR3: CASSLGLSYGKNIQYF
DNA: TGTGCCAGCAGCTTGGGGCTTAGTTATGGCAAAAACATTCAGTACTTC
V: TRBV7-2
J: TRBJ2-4
size: .
D: .

CDR3: CASSGRDRDYGYTF
DNA: TGTGCCAGCAGTGGCCGGGACAGGGACTATGGCTACACCTTC
V: TRBV28
J: TRBJ1-2
size: few
D: TRBD1

CDR3: CASSYTLAGAGQETQYF
DNA: TGTGCCAGCAGCTACACTCTAGCGGGAGCGGGGCAAGAGACCCAGTACTTC
V: TRBV11-3
J: TRBJ2-5
size: .
D: TRBD2

CDR3: CASRGSPYYEQYF
DNA: TGTGCCAGCAGGGGCAGCCCATACTACGAGCAGTACTTC
V: TRBV6-1
J: TRBJ2-7
size: few
D: .

CDR3: CASSLDRFNEKLFF
DNA: TGCGCCAGCAGCTTAGACAGGTTCAATGAAAAACTGTTTTTT
V: TRBV5-1
J: TRBJ1-4
size: .
D: .

CDR3: CASSEGVGVTQYF
DNA: TGTGCCAGCAGTGAAGGGGTGGGGGTTACGCAGTATTTT
V: TRBV6-1
J: TRBJ2-3
size: many
D: .